This TCR beta chain was documented in a study of T cell responses to AZD1222 COVID-19 vaccine (TCRdb year 2021). About the investigation overall: AZD1222 recipients given second doses at about 4 weeks or at about 12 weeks were pooled, since spike-specific TCR depth and breadth were not found to differ between the two schedules. TCR sequencing covered 230 or so trial participants: nearly 210 given two doses of AZD1222 and 26 given two doses of MenACWY control vaccine. Enrollment into the trials was organized by age into subgroups of 18-55, 56-69 and 70-plus years, and those subgroups contained roughly 150, 30 and 60 TCR-sequenced participants, respectively. Broader findings and caveats from the paper: No day 14 peak-response samples were available, so repertoires were characterized only after the peak T cell response. After two AZD1222 doses, both the breadth and the depth of spike-specific TCRs were significantly higher than at day 0 and than in MenACWY recipients. Nearly half of unique spike-specific TCRs reportedly recognized epitopes outside regions mutated in the B.1.351 and B.1.1.7 variants. The whole spike protein was spanned by vaccine-associated CD4 TCRs, and dominant responses were seen in regions 160-218 and 743-854. Participants were mostly white British and included more females than males, and it was suggested by the authors that clonal diversity may have been underestimated. In the small 56-69-year group, the increase in depth fell short of significance, most likely because of low power. Only six AZD1222 recipients were SARS-CoV-2 seropositive at baseline, limiting conclusions about previously exposed vaccinees.

From V the trimming removes 7 bases and from J it removes 4 bases, while the gene matches leave 7 bases of the junction unaccounted for. From the cysteine through the phenylalanine, the CDR3 covers 14 amino acids. Of all the DNA, just the CDR3 is kept, 42 bases in frame from base 1. The CDR3 regions of human TCRbeta chains were subjected to immunosequencing. As for the original processing: TCRs in the repertoires were matched against a reference library of SARS-CoV-2-specific TCRs that had been generated with the MIRA antigen-specificity platform. Breadth was defined as the fraction of unique TCRs that were SARS-CoV-2-associated, and depth was defined as the fraction of total T cells that were SARS-CoV-2-associated. Using the MIRA data, every spike-specific TCR was mapped to the spike region that the TCR reacted to and assigned to either a CD4 or a CD8 class. Log10-transformed breadth and depth values were compared by one-way ANOVA with Sidak's multiple comparisons tests. This immuneACCESS table, as held by TCRdb, lists in-frame sequences with V and J called but not all clones. Of the missing ones, under half trace to an unresolved V gene in checked studies; the others have no known cause. That table supplies the V and J calls and clone size; D and trimming were determined from the DNA. In this sample the table shows 95,000 to 150,000 clones, about 90% of which occur a single time. Of the sample, roughly 5.4% falls within the top ten clones.

What the time point label conveys for this sample: baseline before first vaccination. Vaccinee samples came from UK trials COV001 and COV002, including a single-blind randomized controlled phase 2/3 trial of AZD1222 (ChAdOx1 nCoV-19) in healthy adults. For TCRbeta chain sequencing, PBMC samples from trial participants were taken at day 0 and at day 28 after the second dose. To note about this clone: It has no known antigen specificity. Base quality data are lacking; no much larger clone is found one base away.

The source material was peripheral blood, sampled on day 0 of AZD1222 vaccination. The rearranged segments are TRBV23-1 and TRBJ1-5; 7 junctional bases match TRBD1. TRBV23-1 is labeled an ORF, and its function is uncertain. This clonotype was sampled from an adult in good health. The DNA sequence reads TGCGCCAGCATTTCCAGGGGGTCGAATCAGCCCCAGCATTTT. Its protein reads: CASISRGSNQPQHF.